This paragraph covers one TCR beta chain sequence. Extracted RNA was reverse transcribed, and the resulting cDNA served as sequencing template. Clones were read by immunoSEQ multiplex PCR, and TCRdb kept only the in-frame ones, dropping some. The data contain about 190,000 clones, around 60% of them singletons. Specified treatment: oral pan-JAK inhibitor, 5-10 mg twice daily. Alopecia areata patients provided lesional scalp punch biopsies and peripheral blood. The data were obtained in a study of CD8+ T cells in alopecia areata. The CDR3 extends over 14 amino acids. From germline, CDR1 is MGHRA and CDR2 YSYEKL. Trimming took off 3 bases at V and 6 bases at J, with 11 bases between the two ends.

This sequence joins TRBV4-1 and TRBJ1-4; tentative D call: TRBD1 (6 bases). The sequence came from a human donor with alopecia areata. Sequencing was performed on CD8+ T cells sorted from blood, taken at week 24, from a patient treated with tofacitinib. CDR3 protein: CASSHRAGDEKLFF. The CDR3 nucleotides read TGCGCCAGCAGCCACAGAGCAGGGGATGAAAAACTGTTTTTT.